The 18 T cell receptor beta chains listed next were all sequenced from one sample in a study of T cell changes during pregnancy in multiple sclerosis. Clones were sequenced by immunoSEQ multiplex PCR, and TCRdb holds only the in-frame ones, with some missing. The data contain roughly 48,000 clones, roughly 85% of them singletons. The sequencing here drew on CD4+ T cells from peripheral blood mononuclear cells, taken in the second trimester of pregnancy. These receptor sequences come from a female donor with multiple sclerosis, enrolled in a pregnancy study.

The rearrangement links TRBV10-3 to TRBJ1-2, with TRBD1 matching over 9 bases. V shed 6 bases and J 6 bases; nucleotides not matched to a gene: 14. From germline, CDR1 is ENHRY and CDR2 SYGVKD. The CDR3 length is 16 residues. The CDR3 DNA follows: TGTGCCATCAGGACCGGGACAGGGAAAGGGAGGGATGGCTACACCTTC. The encoded protein is CAIRTGTGKGRDGYTF.

Only one count was recorded for this clone. This chain connects TRBV2 to TRBJ2-5; 10 bases agree with TRBD2. The V gene's germline CDR1 is SNHLY and CDR2 FYNNEI. V dropped 7 bases and J dropped 1; count of bases not matched to a gene: 6. The CDR3 is made up of 15 amino acids. CDR3 amino acids: CASTRLAGSQETQYF. The CDR3 nucleotides are TGTGCCAGCACCCGACTAGCGGGCAGCCAAGAGACCCAGTACTTC.

V and J are TRBV7-2 and TRBJ2-7, with 9 bases fitting TRBD2. Germline V gene sequence: CDR1 SGHTA, CDR2 FQGNSA. With 7 bases clipped from V and 0 bases from J, the junction kept 7 bases outside the gene matches. The CDR3 loop spans 15 amino acids. DNA of the CDR3: TGTGCCAGCACCATCTTAGCGGGAGTCTCCTACGAGCAGTACTTC. Translation gives CASTILAGVSYEQYF.

This chain connects TRBV28 to TRBJ1-1; 9 nucleotides line up with TRBD1. Germline V lookup: CDR1 MDHEN, CDR2 SYDVKM. The CDR3 sequence is 15 residues long. V dropped 2 bases and J dropped 6; count of bases not matched to a gene: 7. The CDR3, as DNA: TGTGCCAGCAGTTTAGGGGGACAGGGAGGATCTGAAGCTTTCTTT. It codes for CASSLGGQGGSEAFF.

The gene calls are TRBV5-1 and TRBJ2-1; D is perhaps TRBD2 (7 bases). The germline V and J ends were trimmed by 0 bases and 8 bases, with 12 bases remaining between them. The CDR3 contains 14 residues. Per the germline V gene, CDR1 is SGHRS and CDR2 is YFSETQ. For the CDR3, the DNA is TGCGCCAGCAGCTTGGAGGGGGGGTGGGATGAGCAGTTCTTC. Amino acids: CASSLEGGWDEQFF.

The chain uses TRBV4-2 and TRBJ2-1; D ambiguous. Per germline, CDR1 LGHNA and CDR2 YNFKEQ. The V gene lost 1 base and the J gene lost 1 base, with 8 bases spanning the gap. The CDR3 runs to 15 residues. The CDR3 sequence is CASSQVGDSYNEQFF. The CDR3, as DNA: TGTGCCAGCAGCCAAGTCGGAGATTCCTACAATGAGCAGTTCTTC.

This chain connects TRBV2 to TRBJ2-2; 7 bases are a match to TRBD2. Unmatched junction bases numbered 2, after V lost 5 bases and J lost 8 bases. The CDR3 runs to 12 residues. From germline, CDR1 is SNHLY and CDR2 FYNNEI. The CDR3 DNA reads as TGTGCCAGCAGTTGGGGAGGGGGGGAGCTGTTTTTT. It translates to CASSWGGGELFF. Based on the CDR3 plus reference TRBV2 and TRBJ2-2, the full variable domain is EPEVTQTPSHQVTQMGQEVILRCVPISNHLYFYWYRQILGQKVEFLVSFYNNEISEKSEIFDDQFSVERPDGSNFTLKIRSTKLEDSAMYFCASSWGGGELFFGEGSRLTVL.

This rearrangement joins TRBV7-2 to TRBJ1-2; no clear D gene. Deletions cut 1 base from V and 8 bases from J, with 14 bases between. CDR1 SGHTA and CDR2 FQGNSA come from the germline V gene. This CDR3 region has 14 residues. This CDR3 is CASSLEANPGGYTF. The DNA of the CDR3 is TGTGCCAGCAGCTTAGAAGCAAACCCCGGGGGCTACACCTTC.

J is TRBJ1-2 and V is TRBV6-1; unclear D gene. Trimming took off 2 bases at V and 7 bases at J, with 11 bases between the two ends. The CDR3 is 13 amino acids. Germline loops: CDR1 MNHNS, CDR2 SASEGT. The CDR3 nucleotides are TGTGCCAGCAGTGAATCTAAAAGGAGTGGCTACACCTTC. Amino acid sequence: CASSESKRSGYTF.

The gene calls are TRBV5-1 and TRBJ2-7; D may be TRBD1 (6 bases). Looked up from germline, CDR1 is SGHRS and CDR2 is YFSETQ. There are 14 residues in the CDR3. V lost 4 bases to trimming and J lost 7 bases, with 18 bases between them. In DNA, the CDR3 is TGCGCCAGCAGCAAACCACAGGGAGTTGATGAGCAGTACTTC. It encodes CASSKPQGVDEQYF.

V and J are TRBV4-1 and TRBJ1-2, with D possibly matching TRBD1 (5 bases). The germline gives CDR1 MGHRA, CDR2 YSYEKL. The CDR3 is made up of 15 amino acids. Between the trimmed V and J ends, which lost 6 bases and 0 bases, there was a span of 14 bases. In nucleotides, the CDR3 is TGCGCCAGCAGACTTGACAGCATACCTAACTATGGCTACACCTTC. Translated: CASRLDSIPNYGYTF.

The CDR3 sequence: CASSPTTSGRYGGELFF. The DNA for the CDR3 is TGTGCCAGCAGCCCAACGACTAGCGGGAGGTACGGGGGGGAGCTGTTTTTT. This chain joins TRBV27 and TRBJ2-2, with 13 bases aligning to TRBD2. V gave up 6 bases and J gave up 8 bases; unmatched junction bases: 12. CDR3 length: 17 residues. Per germline, CDR1 MNHEY and CDR2 SMNVEV (reference sequence).

The chain recombines TRBV5-6 with TRBJ2-1, with D maybe TRBD2 (6 bases). Germline CDR1 reads SGHDT; CDR2 reads YYEEEE. The V and J ends lost 4 bases and 4 bases respectively, with 15 bases between them. CDR3 length: 15 residues. The CDR3: CASSPAGLGYNEQFF. The CDR3 bases are TGTGCCAGCAGCCCGGCGGGGCTGGGGTACAATGAGCAGTTCTTC.

This clone was counted a few times. For the CDR3, the DNA is TGTGCCAGCAGCGATCCGGGACAGGGAGTTGTCAATGAGCAGTTCTTC. It specifies CASSDPGQGVVNEQFF. The V gene is TRBV11-1, the J gene TRBJ2-1; 9 bases fit TRBD1. CDR1 is SGHAT, CDR2 FQDESV, per germline (reference sequence). CDR3 length equals 16 residues. V lost 5 bases, J lost 6 bases, and 11 bases stayed unmatched.

The chain recombines TRBV7-9 with TRBJ1-1; tentative D call: TRBD1 (5 bases). V lost 5 bases to trimming and J lost 0 bases, with 7 bases between them. The germline V gene has CDR1 SEHNR and CDR2 FQNEAQ (reference sequence). This CDR3 is 13 amino acids long. The CDR3 reads CASSPTVNTEAFF. CDR3 DNA sequence: TGTGCCAGCAGCCCGACAGTGAACACTGAAGCTTTCTTT. Variable domain in full (rest from reference TRBV7-9 and TRBJ1-1): DTGVSQNPRHKITKRGQNVTFRCDPISEHNRLYWYRQTLGQGPEFLTYFQNEAQLEKSRLLSDRFSAERPKGSFSTLEIQRTEQGDSAMYLCASSPTVNTEAFFGQGTRLTVV.

The V call is TRBV7-2, the J call TRBJ1-1; D gene ambiguous. The V end was cut by 5 bases, the J end by 2 bases, with 15 bases between. The germline CDR1 and CDR2 sequences are SGHTA and FQGNSA. The CDR3 is 15 amino acids. The CDR3 loop is CASSLVAGGNTEAFF. Written as DNA, the CDR3 is TGTGCCAGCAGCCTAGTGGCAGGAGGAAACACTGAAGCTTTCTTT.

The rearrangement links TRBV29-1 to TRBJ1-1, with 7 bases identical to TRBD1. V gave up 6 bases and J gave up 3 bases; unmatched junction bases: 7. This CDR3 has 13 amino acids. Germline CDR1 reads SQVTM; CDR2 reads ANQGSEA. In nucleotides, the CDR3 is TGCAGCGTCCTACAGGGGCGGTACACTGAAGCTTTCTTT. Protein: CSVLQGRYTEAFF. Looking up the rest from reference TRBV29-1 and TRBJ1-1 gives the full variable domain: SAVISQKPSRDICQRGTSLTIQCQVDSQVTMMFWYRQQPGQSLTLIATANQGSEATYESGFVIDKFPISRPNLTFSTLTVSNMSPEDSSIYLCSVLQGRYTEAFFGQGTRLTVV.

The sample holds one count of this clone. The chain combines TRBV29-1 with TRBJ1-5, with D tentatively TRBD1 (5 bases). V gave up 4 bases and J gave up 11 bases, with 24 bases separating them. CDR1 and CDR2 from the germline V gene are SQVTM and ANQGSEA. The CDR3 runs 15 residues. CDR3 sequence reads: CSVVVPDGGIAAQHF. DNA for the CDR3: TGCAGCGTTGTAGTCCCGGACGGGGGTATAGCAGCCCAGCATTTT.